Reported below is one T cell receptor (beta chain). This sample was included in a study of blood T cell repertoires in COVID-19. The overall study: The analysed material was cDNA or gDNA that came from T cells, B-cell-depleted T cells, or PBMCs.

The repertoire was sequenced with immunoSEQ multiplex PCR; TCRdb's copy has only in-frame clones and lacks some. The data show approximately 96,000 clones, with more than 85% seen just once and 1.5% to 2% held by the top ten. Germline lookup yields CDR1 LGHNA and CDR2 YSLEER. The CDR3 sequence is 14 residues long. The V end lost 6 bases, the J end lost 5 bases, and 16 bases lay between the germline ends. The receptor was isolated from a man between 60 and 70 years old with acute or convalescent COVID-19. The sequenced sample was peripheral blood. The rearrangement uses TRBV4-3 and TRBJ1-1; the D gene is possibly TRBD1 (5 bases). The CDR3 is CASRQSQGQTEAFF. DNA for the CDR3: TGCGCCAGCAGGCAAAGTCAGGGTCAAACTGAAGCTTTCTTT.